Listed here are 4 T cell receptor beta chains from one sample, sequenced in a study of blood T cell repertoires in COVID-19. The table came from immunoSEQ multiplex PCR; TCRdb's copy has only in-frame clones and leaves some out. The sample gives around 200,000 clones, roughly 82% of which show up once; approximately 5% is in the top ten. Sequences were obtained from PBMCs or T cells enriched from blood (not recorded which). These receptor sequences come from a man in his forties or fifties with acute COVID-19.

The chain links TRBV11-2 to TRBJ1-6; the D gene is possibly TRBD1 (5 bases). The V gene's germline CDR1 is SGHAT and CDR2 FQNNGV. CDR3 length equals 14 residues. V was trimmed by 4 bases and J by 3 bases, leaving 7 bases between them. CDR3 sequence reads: CASSSQVYNSPLHF. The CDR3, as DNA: TGTGCCAGCAGCTCACAGGTCTATAATTCACCCCTCCACTTT.

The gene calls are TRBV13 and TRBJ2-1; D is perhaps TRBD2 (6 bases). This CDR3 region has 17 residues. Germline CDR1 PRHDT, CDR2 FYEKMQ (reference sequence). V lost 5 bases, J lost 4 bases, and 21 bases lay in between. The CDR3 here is CASSPTQTGVSYNEQFF. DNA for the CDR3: TGTGCCAGCAGCCCCACGCAGACGGGAGTTTCGTACAATGAGCAGTTCTTC.

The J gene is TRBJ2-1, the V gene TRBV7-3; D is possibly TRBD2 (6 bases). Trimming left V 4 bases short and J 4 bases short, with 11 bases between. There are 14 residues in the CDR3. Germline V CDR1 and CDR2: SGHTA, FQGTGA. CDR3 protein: CASSSGDGYNEQFF. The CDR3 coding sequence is TGTGCCAGCAGCTCGGGAGATGGGTACAATGAGCAGTTCTTC.

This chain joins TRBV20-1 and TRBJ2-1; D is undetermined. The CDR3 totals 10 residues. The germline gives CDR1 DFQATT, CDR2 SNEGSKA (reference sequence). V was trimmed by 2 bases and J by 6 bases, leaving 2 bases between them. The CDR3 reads CSARLNEQFF. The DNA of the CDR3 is TGCAGTGCTAGACTCAATGAGCAGTTCTTC.